This TCR beta chain was recorded in a study of blood T cell repertoires in COVID-19. With 3 bases removed from V and 2 bases from J, the gap between germline ends came to 6 bases. This CDR3 is built from 13 residues. Per germline, CDR1 SGHAT and CDR2 FQNNGV. Source study methods: Reference gene primers were amplified, and this amplification served to estimate nucleated cell counts. The assay was immunoSEQ multiplex PCR, and TCRdb's table has in-frame clones only and misses some. The DNA gave D and trimming, while V, J and clone size come from that table. The profile shows 250,000 to 300,000 clones, less than 90% of them singletons. Recruited during active infection, patients (from Seattle) were subsequently followed longitudinally.

The sequenced sample was peripheral blood. The sequence derives from a woman aged 70-85 years with COVID-19, enrolled during active disease. V is TRBV11-2 and J is TRBJ2-3; D is unclear. The CDR3 spells CASSLGATDTQYF. Here the CDR3 DNA reads TGTGCCAGCAGCTTGGGCGCCACAGATACGCAGTATTTT.